This entry describes one T cell receptor beta chain. This clonotype was observed many times. This receptor's antigen is unknown. The sample holds no much larger clone one base away, and base qualities are not on file. This specimen comes from a study of T cells in Graves' hyperthyroidism and ophthalmopathy (dated 2019 in TCRdb). About the study as a whole: Peripheral blood was collected at initial diagnosis, before any treatment. TCR V-J signatures able to tell the groups apart were searched for in a discovery cohort of 100 or so patients, of whom 43 had Graves' ophthalmopathy and around 56 had stable Graves' hyperthyroidism. Prospective prediction of ophthalmopathy was tested in an independent validation cohort consisting of roughly 20 hyperthyroidism patients and some 17 patients who later progressed to ophthalmopathy. The 100 discovery patients were divided at random into training and test sets in a 7:3 ratio. The study also compared thyroid tissue and blood T-cell repertoires from more than five Graves' hyperthyroidism patients. Once sampling was done, hyperthyroidism patients were given methimazole at a starting dose of 30 mg daily, whereas ophthalmopathy patients were given high-dose intravenous methylprednisolone. The paper describes TCR Vbeta CDR3 sequencing of 135 peripheral blood samples, made up of approximately 40 ophthalmopathy patients, 70 to 75 hyperthyroidism patients and 17 progressor patients.

TCR beta CDR3 regions were amplified from RNA transcripts. The TCR CDR3 was subjected to a first round of RT-PCR using the HTBI primer set and the Qiagen OneStep RT-PCR kit. The libraries were constructed in a second round of multiplex PCR and then size-selected and purified. The libraries were sequenced on an Illumina HiSeq2000 using paired-end 100 bp reads. Per the source publication's procedure: SOAPnuke was used to process the raw data, throwing out any read that contained adapters or uncalled bases, had a mean Phred below 15, or lacked an exact constant-primer or identifier match. High-quality paired reads were merged with COPE v1.2.5, and unique nucleotide sequences were defined as clonotypes. MiTCR v1.1 was used to align clonotypes to the IMGT TRBV, TRBD and TRBJ reference segments. The analysis was restricted to V-J combinations with a frequency above 0.0001, which together covered roughly 99% of the repertoires. A TCS score was defined as the ratio of F50 (clonal expansion) to E x V (chaos), with BLOSUM62-based TCRdist applied between CDR3 peptides within each V-J. Welch's t-statistics and random forest reduced around 550 V-J features to around 14, which were used in a naive Bayes classifier (R e1071). The public reads were run again by TCRdb, first through fastp at Q25 and then through MiXCR, and only productive beta chains were kept. Each CDR3 protein gets just one entry, which takes the most common genes and DNA from the rows behind it. V and J calls and clone size were set by TCRdb, not the authors. The sample yields roughly 510,000 distinct CDR3 sequences; 20% were counted once. About a quarter of the sample is taken by the ten largest.

Broader findings and caveats from the paper: Most expanded thyroid clonotypes (frequency above 0.001) were also detected in blood, a finding suggesting that blood repertoires may reflect thyroid immune responses. Sample size was not statistically predetermined, and blinding of investigators to group allocation was not performed. In validation, the model predicted progression to ophthalmopathy a median of about 5.9 months before onset, with approximately 70% sensitivity and nearly 75% specificity. Ophthalmopathy was separated from stable hyperthyroidism by a 13 V-J signature model, with over 85% sensitivity and 81% to 82% specificity obtained in cross-validation and 80%/75% obtained in testing.

Graves' hyperthyroidism was defined as stable when no progression to ophthalmopathy occurred over 18 months of follow-up. Hyperthyroidism patients were aged 18 to 65 years and newly diagnosed, with disease duration of less than 2 months. Patients with uncontrolled infections, other autoimmune diseases, pregnancy or lactation were excluded. Clinical symptoms, serum thyroxine and TRAb, thyroid ultrasound, and orbital computed tomography formed the basis for the diagnoses. PBMCs were isolated from more than 8 ml of fresh peripheral blood by Ficoll-Paque density gradient centrifugation. Total RNA was extracted with Trizol reagent, and quality was checked on an Agilent 2100 Bioanalyzer. The CDR3 holds 13 amino acids from the cysteine to the phenylalanine. This entry keeps only the CDR3 DNA: 39 bases, framed from base 1. The germline V gene (reference sequence) sets CDR1 to MNHEY and CDR2 to SMNVEV. The junction carries 12 bases between V and J, which are trimmed by 3 bases and 6 bases respectively.

The specimen sequenced was blood. The rearranged chain carries TRBV27 and TRBJ2-7; the D region possibly corresponds to TRBD1 (6 bases align). This clonotype originated in a man aged 18 to 30 with Graves' hyperthyroidism. The CDR3 protein: CASSFSLGAEQYF. The nucleotide sequence reads as follows: TGTGCCAGCAGTTTTTCTCTGGGGGCCGAGCAGTACTTC.